Listed below are T cell receptor beta chains from one sample, sequenced in a study of early stage breast cancer tumors. The table came from immunoSEQ multiplex PCR; TCRdb's copy has only in-frame clones and leaves some out. The profile covers tens of thousands of clones, with 85% to 95% appearing a single time and 4.5% to 5% taken by the ten largest. Sequences were obtained from blood. Receptors were obtained from a person aged 70 to 80 with breast cancer. Both conserved end residues are part of each CDR3. D genes are given only for firm matches. Clone size is not always given. Where it is, it says once, few, many or a class for expanded clones.

clone size: -; D gene: -; V gene: TRBV9; J gene: TRBJ1-3; CDR3 DNA: TGTGCCAGCAGGCGGGGGGGCGGAAACACCATATATTTT; CDR3 protein: CASRRGGGNTIYF
clone size: -; D gene: -; V gene: TRBV11-2; J gene: TRBJ2-2; CDR3 DNA: TGTGCCAGCAGCCCCGGGGGGGAGCTGTTTTTT; CDR3 protein: CASSPGGELFF
clone size: -; D gene: -; V gene: TRBV7-2; J gene: TRBJ2-3; CDR3 DNA: TGTGCCAGCAAGACTACCGGGGGCACAGATACGCAGTATTTT; CDR3 protein: CASKTTGGTDTQYF
clone size: -; D gene: TRBD1; V gene: TRBV11-3; J gene: TRBJ1-1; CDR3 DNA: TGTGCCAGCAGCTTAGCGCGACAGGGGTATAACGAAACTGAAGCTTTCTTT; CDR3 protein: CASSLARQGYNETEAFF
clone size: -; D gene: TRBD1; V gene: TRBV19; J gene: TRBJ1-1; CDR3 DNA: TGTGCCAGTAGGCTTAACAGACAGGGTGGGCACACTGAAGCTTTCTTT; CDR3 protein: CASRLNRQGGHTEAFF
clone size: -; D gene: -; V gene: TRBV5-1; J gene: TRBJ2-1; CDR3 DNA: TGCGCCAGCAGCTTGGGGAGTGATGAGCAGTTCTTC; CDR3 protein: CASSLGSDEQFF
clone size: -; D gene: -; V gene: TRBV7-6; J gene: TRBJ2-2; CDR3 DNA: TGTGCCAGCAGCTTAGTAAGGGGCACCGGGGAGCTGTTTTTT; CDR3 protein: CASSLVRGTGELFF
clone size: once; D gene: -; V gene: TRBV4-3; J gene: TRBJ1-1; CDR3 DNA: TGCGCCAGCAGCCAAGATAGAGAGACAGGTAAAAGTGGGACTGAAGCTTTCTTT; CDR3 protein: CASSQDRETGKSGTEAFF
clone size: -; D gene: -; V gene: TRBV7-9; J gene: TRBJ2-3; CDR3 DNA: TGTGCCAGCAGCTTAGGGCCCACAGATACGCAGTATTTT; CDR3 protein: CASSLGPTDTQYF
clone size: -; D gene: TRBD1; V gene: TRBV28; J gene: TRBJ1-4; CDR3 DNA: TGTGCCAGCGGCGAGGGACAGGGTAGGACTAATGAAAAACTGTTTTTT; CDR3 protein: CASGEGQGRTNEKLFF
clone size: -; D gene: -; V gene: TRBV7-6; J gene: TRBJ2-7; CDR3 DNA: TGTGCCAGCAGCCCCGGGGGGACAAACTACGAGCAGTACTTC; CDR3 protein: CASSPGGTNYEQYF
clone size: -; D gene: -; V gene: TRBV7-2; J gene: TRBJ1-2; CDR3 DNA: TGTGCCAGCAGCTCCCAAAGAGGCTATGGCTACACCTTC; CDR3 protein: CASSSQRGYGYTF
clone size: -; D gene: TRBD1; V gene: TRBV5-1; J gene: TRBJ2-5; CDR3 DNA: TGCGCCAGCCAACACAGGGGGCCTCAGGAGACCCAGTACTTC; CDR3 protein: CASQHRGPQETQYF
clone size: once; D gene: TRBD1; V gene: TRBV7-9; J gene: TRBJ2-5; CDR3 DNA: TGTGCCAGCAGCTTAGGGGACAGCCAAGAGACCCAGTACTTC; CDR3 protein: CASSLGDSQETQYF
clone size: -; D gene: TRBD1; V gene: TRBV4-3; J gene: TRBJ1-2; CDR3 DNA: TGCGCCAGCAGCCTCCGACAGGGGCAAGGGTATGGCTACACCTTC; CDR3 protein: CASSLRQGQGYGYTF
clone size: -; D gene: -; V gene: TRBV27; J gene: TRBJ2-7; CDR3 DNA: TGTGCCAGCAGTTTAGGCCCTCCGGGAACAGCGGCTTACGAGCAGTACTTC; CDR3 protein: CASSLGPPGTAAYEQYF
clone size: -; D gene: -; V gene: TRBV19; J gene: TRBJ2-2; CDR3 DNA: TGTGCCAGTAGTAAACAGGGCAACACCGGGGAGCTGTTTTTT; CDR3 protein: CASSKQGNTGELFF
clone size: -; D gene: TRBD1; V gene: TRBV11-2; J gene: TRBJ2-2; CDR3 DNA: TGTGCCAGCAGCTCCGTGACAGGGACCGGGGAGCTGTTTTTT; CDR3 protein: CASSSVTGTGELFF
clone size: -; D gene: TRBD2; V gene: TRBV7-8; J gene: TRBJ2-5; CDR3 DNA: TGTGCCAGCAGCCCCCTGACTAGCGGGAGGCTGGAGACCCAGTACTTC; CDR3 protein: CASSPLTSGRLETQYF
clone size: -; D gene: -; V gene: TRBV7-9; J gene: TRBJ2-2; CDR3 DNA: TGTGCCAGCAGCTTAGGGTCAGGCGGGGTGTCGAACACCGGGGAGCTGTTTTTT; CDR3 protein: CASSLGSGGVSNTGELFF
clone size: few; D gene: TRBD1; V gene: TRBV11-2; J gene: TRBJ1-6; CDR3 DNA: TGTGCCAGCAGCTACAGGGGTAATTCACCCCTCCACTTT; CDR3 protein: CASSYRGNSPLHF
clone size: -; D gene: TRBD2; V gene: TRBV6-5; J gene: TRBJ2-5; CDR3 DNA: TGTGCCAGCAGCTTCTCGGGGGGGCGATTGAAGACCCAGTACTTC; CDR3 protein: CASSFSGGRLKTQYF
clone size: -; D gene: TRBD1; V gene: TRBV18; J gene: TRBJ2-3; CDR3 DNA: TGTGCCAGCTCACCAGAGGGGGCGAAAGATACGCAGTATTTT; CDR3 protein: CASSPEGAKDTQYF
clone size: -; D gene: -; V gene: TRBV11-3; J gene: TRBJ2-5; CDR3 DNA: TGTGCCAGCAGCTTCGGAGCTCAAGAGACCCAGTACTTC; CDR3 protein: CASSFGAQETQYF
clone size: once; D gene: -; V gene: TRBV27; J gene: TRBJ2-5; CDR3 DNA: TGTGCCAGCAGTCCTTTACCTAGGTCAACCTACCAAGAGACCCAGTACTTC; CDR3 protein: CASSPLPRSTYQETQYF
clone size: -; D gene: TRBD2; V gene: TRBV5-6; J gene: TRBJ2-3; CDR3 DNA: TGTGCCAGCAGGAAGGGACTAGCGGCGGGTACGCAGTATTTT; CDR3 protein: CASRKGLAAGTQYF
clone size: -; D gene: TRBD1; V gene: TRBV4-3; J gene: TRBJ1-5; CDR3 DNA: TGCGCCAGCAGCCAAGAACACAGGGGAGGACCCCAGCATTTT; CDR3 protein: CASSQEHRGGPQHF
clone size: -; D gene: TRBD1; V gene: TRBV6-5; J gene: TRBJ1-2; CDR3 DNA: TGTGCCAGCAGCTGGGACAGGGGGCGCGGTGGCTACACCTTC; CDR3 protein: CASSWDRGRGGYTF
clone size: -; D gene: -; V gene: TRBV6-5; J gene: TRBJ1-3; CDR3 DNA: TGTGCCAGCAGTTATTCCGGGACACCGCCGAGGAACACCATATATTTT; CDR3 protein: CASSYSGTPPRNTIYF
clone size: -; D gene: TRBD1; V gene: TRBV5-1; J gene: TRBJ1-2; CDR3 DNA: TGCGCCAGCAGCTTGGAAGGACAGGGGAACTATGGCTACACCTTC; CDR3 protein: CASSLEGQGNYGYTF
clone size: -; D gene: -; V gene: TRBV7-6; J gene: TRBJ1-1; CDR3 DNA: TGTGCCAGCAGCCGAGAGCGGGGAACAGCTTTCTTT; CDR3 protein: CASSRERGTAFF
clone size: -; D gene: TRBD2; V gene: TRBV6-6; J gene: TRBJ2-4; CDR3 DNA: TGTGCCAGCAGTTACTCGCGTAGCGGGAGTAACATTCAGTACTTC; CDR3 protein: CASSYSRSGSNIQYF
clone size: -; D gene: TRBD2; V gene: TRBV4-2; J gene: TRBJ2-2; CDR3 DNA: TGTGCCAGCAGCCGATCCTTGGCGGGGGGAACCGGGGAGCTGTTTTTT; CDR3 protein: CASSRSLAGGTGELFF
clone size: -; D gene: TRBD1; V gene: TRBV5-4; J gene: TRBJ1-1; CDR3 DNA: TGTGCCAGCAGCCCCCGACAGGGGGGCACTGAAGCTTTCTTT; CDR3 protein: CASSPRQGGTEAFF
clone size: -; D gene: TRBD1; V gene: TRBV6-1; J gene: TRBJ1-2; CDR3 DNA: TGTGCCAGCAGTGTGGGCCAGGGGGCTGAGTGGGACTATGGCTACACCTTC; CDR3 protein: CASSVGQGAEWDYGYTF
clone size: -; D gene: TRBD1; V gene: TRBV18; J gene: TRBJ2-5; CDR3 DNA: TGTGCCAGCTCAGCCGACGAGGGACAGGGGACCCAGTACTTC; CDR3 protein: CASSADEGQGTQYF
clone size: -; D gene: -; V gene: TRBV9; J gene: TRBJ1-1; CDR3 DNA: TGTGCCAGCAGCGTGGGGGGAGGGGCCCAGGACACTGAAGCTTTCTTT; CDR3 protein: CASSVGGGAQDTEAFF
clone size: -; D gene: -; V gene: TRBV6-5; J gene: TRBJ2-7; CDR3 DNA: TGTGCCAGCAGTTACTCGATAGGCCTGGCGGCCCTAGAGCAGTACTTC; CDR3 protein: CASSYSIGLAALEQYF
clone size: -; D gene: TRBD1; V gene: TRBV6-6; J gene: TRBJ1-5; CDR3 DNA: TGTGCCTCGGGACAGGCTTTTTTGCAGCCCCAGCATTTT; CDR3 protein: CASGQAFLQPQHF
clone size: -; D gene: -; V gene: TRBV6-1; J gene: TRBJ1-1; CDR3 DNA: TGTGCCACCCAGGCAGGGCACACTGAAGCTTTCTTT; CDR3 protein: CATQAGHTEAFF
clone size: -; D gene: TRBD1; V gene: TRBV6-6; J gene: TRBJ2-2; CDR3 DNA: TGTGCCAGCAACCAGGGGGCCGGGGAGCTGTTTTTT; CDR3 protein: CASNQGAGELFF
clone size: -; D gene: TRBD2; V gene: TRBV5-1; J gene: TRBJ2-3; CDR3 DNA: TGCGCCAGCAGCCCGAATAGCGGGACTAGCACAGATACGCAGTATTTT; CDR3 protein: CASSPNSGTSTDTQYF
clone size: -; D gene: -; V gene: TRBV28; J gene: TRBJ1-3; CDR3 DNA: TGTGCCAGCAGTTCCGTCGGACAGTTCTCTGGAAACACCATATATTTT; CDR3 protein: CASSSVGQFSGNTIYF
clone size: -; D gene: -; V gene: TRBV2; J gene: TRBJ1-1; CDR3 DNA: TGTGCCAGCAGCGCACCGACGGGCACTGAAGCTTTCTTT; CDR3 protein: CASSAPTGTEAFF
clone size: -; D gene: TRBD1; V gene: TRBV7-9; J gene: TRBJ1-1; CDR3 DNA: TGTGCCAGCAGCTTAGACACGGGACAGGGGAGGAACACTGAAGCTTTCTTT; CDR3 protein: CASSLDTGQGRNTEAFF
clone size: -; D gene: -; V gene: TRBV6-5; J gene: TRBJ2-6; CDR3 DNA: TGTGCCAGCAGTTACTCGGAGGCCGGGGCCAACGTCCTGACTTTC; CDR3 protein: CASSYSEAGANVLTF
clone size: -; D gene: -; V gene: TRBV25-1; J gene: TRBJ1-2; CDR3 DNA: TGTGCCAGCAGTGACGAACAGCCAAAGGGCTACACCTTC; CDR3 protein: CASSDEQPKGYTF
clone size: -; D gene: TRBD1; V gene: TRBV29-1; J gene: TRBJ2-7; CDR3 DNA: TGCAGCGCCGGAGAGGGACAGGGGGCGCGCGAGCAGTACTTC; CDR3 protein: CSAGEGQGAREQYF
clone size: -; D gene: TRBD1; V gene: TRBV27; J gene: TRBJ1-2; CDR3 DNA: TGTGCCAGCAGCCCAAGGGGACAGGGGGGAGGCTACACCTTC; CDR3 protein: CASSPRGQGGGYTF
clone size: -; D gene: TRBD2; V gene: TRBV30; J gene: TRBJ2-5; CDR3 DNA: TGTGCCTGGGCAGCGGGACTAGCGGGAGAGACCCAGTACTTC; CDR3 protein: CAWAAGLAGETQYF
clone size: -; D gene: -; V gene: TRBV27; J gene: TRBJ1-2; CDR3 DNA: TGTGCCAGCAGTTTATCACCCGCTTACTTTGACTATGGCTACACCTTC; CDR3 protein: CASSLSPAYFDYGYTF
clone size: once; D gene: TRBD1; V gene: TRBV19; J gene: TRBJ1-1; CDR3 DNA: TGTGCCAGTAGTATAGATCGGGACAGGGTGGCTGAAGCTTTCTTT; CDR3 protein: CASSIDRDRVAEAFF
clone size: once; D gene: TRBD2; V gene: TRBV7-6; J gene: TRBJ2-7; CDR3 DNA: TGTGCCAGCAGCCCCGCCAGCGGGAGGCACGAGCAGTACTTC; CDR3 protein: CASSPASGRHEQYF
clone size: -; D gene: -; V gene: TRBV18; J gene: TRBJ1-2; CDR3 DNA: TGTGCCAGCTCCCCCGGGGATGGCTACACCTTC; CDR3 protein: CASSPGDGYTF
clone size: few; D gene: -; V gene: TRBV7-9; J gene: TRBJ1-1; CDR3 DNA: TGTGCCAGCAGTCAACAGGCAATGAACACTGAAGCTTTCTTT; CDR3 protein: CASSQQAMNTEAFF